This paragraph covers one T cell receptor beta chain sequence. Original data processing: For nucleated cells, counts were estimated from reference gene primer amplification. Data came from immunoSEQ multiplex PCR; TCRdb stores just in-frame clones and leaves some out. V and J calls and clone size follow that table, whereas D and trimming were derived from the DNA. The sample has 240,000 or so clones; approximately 86% are singletons. This sample was taken from a study of blood T cell repertoires in COVID-19. Background on the study: COVID-19 samples, acute and convalescent, were from the United States, Italy and Spain. PBMCs, B-cell-depleted T cells, or T cells provided the cDNA or gDNA that made up the material.

CDR3 length: 15 amino acids. Germline V lookup: CDR1 SGHDT, CDR2 YYEEEE. The V segment lost 4 bases and the J segment 3 bases; nucleotides outside the gene matches: 4. V usage is TRBV5-6 and J usage is TRBJ2-2, with 9 bases fitting TRBD1. The source material was peripheral blood. This receptor was taken from a man in his sixties who had recovered from COVID-19. The CDR3 protein is CASSVRDRDTGELFF. The CDR3 DNA is TGTGCCAGCAGCGTCCGGGACAGGGACACCGGGGAGCTGTTTTTT.